The T cell receptor (beta chain) under discussion was sequenced for a study of blood T cell repertoires in COVID-19. Overall study: Sites in the United States, Italy and Spain provided acute and convalescent COVID-19 samples. T cells, B-cell-depleted T cells, or PBMCs provided the cDNA or gDNA that served as material.

In the original processing: Reference gene primer amplification gave nucleated cell count estimates. Sequenced by immunoSEQ multiplex PCR; TCRdb stores in-frame clones only, minus some. That table is the source of V, J and clone size, and D and trimming were worked out from the DNA. The sample includes approximately 390,000 clones, 90% of them seen just once. V dropped 3 bases and J dropped 4; count of bases not matched to a gene: 6. Germline CDR1 and CDR2: GTSNPN and SVGIG (reference sequence). This CDR3 has 15 amino acids. The source material was peripheral blood. The chain employs TRBV30 and TRBJ2-1, with TRBD2 matching 10 bases. This receptor was identified in a man in his late teens or twenties with active or convalescent COVID-19. This CDR3 reads CAWSTGTSAYNEQFF. The CDR3 DNA is TGTGCCTGGAGCACCGGGACTAGCGCTTACAATGAGCAGTTCTTC.